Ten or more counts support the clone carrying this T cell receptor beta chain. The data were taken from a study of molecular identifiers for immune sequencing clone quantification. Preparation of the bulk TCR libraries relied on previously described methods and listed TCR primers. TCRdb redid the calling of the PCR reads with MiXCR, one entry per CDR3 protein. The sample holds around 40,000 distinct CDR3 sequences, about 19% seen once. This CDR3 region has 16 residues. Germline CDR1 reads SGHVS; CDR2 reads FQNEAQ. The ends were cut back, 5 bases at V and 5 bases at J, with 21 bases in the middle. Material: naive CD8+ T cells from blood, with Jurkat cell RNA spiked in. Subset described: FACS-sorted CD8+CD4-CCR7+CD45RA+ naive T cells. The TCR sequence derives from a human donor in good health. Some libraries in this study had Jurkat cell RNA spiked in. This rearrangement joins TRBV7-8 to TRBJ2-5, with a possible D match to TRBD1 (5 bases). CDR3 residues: CASSLDSPNPMETQYF. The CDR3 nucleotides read TGTGCCAGCAGCCTCGACAGTCCGAATCCTATGGAGACCCAGTACTTC.